Listed below are T cell receptor beta chains from one sample, sequenced in a study of blood T cell repertoires in COVID-19. The assay was immunoSEQ multiplex PCR, and TCRdb's table has in-frame clones only and misses some. The sample has approximately 200,000 clones; approximately 86% are singletons. The sequencing input was peripheral blood. The receptors here all came from a woman aged 25 to 39 with active or convalescent COVID-19. The CDR3 runs from the conserved cysteine through the conserved F or W. The D gene is left open where the match is weak. Expanded clones get a size class; other rows say once, few or many, or leave the size out.

d_call cdr3_length j_call v_call clone_size cdr3_nt cdr3_aa
. 15 TRBJ1-2 TRBV5-5 . TGTGCCAGCAGCTTGTCAGGGGTACCCGACTATGGCTACACCTTC CASSLSGVPDYGYTF
. 13 TRBJ1-1 TRBV10-3 . TGTGCCATCACCGACGAGGGGAACACTGAAGCTTTCTTT CAITDEGNTEAFF
TRBD1 20 TRBJ2-6 TRBV3-1/TRBV3-2 . TGTGCCAGCAGCCTAAGGGACAGGGGGCTAATGCGGTCCGGGGCCAACGTCCTGACTTTC CASSLRDRGLMRSGANVLTF
TRBD2 14 TRBJ2-5 TRBV27 . TGTGCCAGCAGTTTGGGGCGGGAGTGGGAGACCCAGTACTTC CASSLGREWETQYF
. 14 TRBJ1-2 TRBV19 . TGTGCCAGTAGTATAGAGGCAGGGAACTATGGCTACACCTTC CASSIEAGNYGYTF
. 14 TRBJ1-1 TRBV3-1/TRBV3-2 . TGTGCCAGCAGCCACGGAGATATGAACACTGAAGCTTTCTTT CASSHGDMNTEAFF
TRBD2 13 TRBJ2-7 TRBV2 . TGTGCCAGCGGCGGGAGGAAAACCTACGAGCAGTACTTC CASGGRKTYEQYF
TRBD1 16 TRBJ2-1 TRBV25-1 . TGTGCCAGCACCCCTCCTCTACCCGGGACAGGGAATGAGCAGTTCTTC CASTPPLPGTGNEQFF
TRBD2 15 TRBJ2-7 TRBV3-1/TRBV3-2 once TGTGCCAGCAGCCACGGACTAGCGGGAGGGTACGAGCAGTACTTC CASSHGLAGGYEQYF
TRBD1 14 TRBJ2-7 TRBV18 . TGTGCCAGCGGGACCCGGGACAGGGCTTTTGAGCAGTACTTC CASGTRDRAFEQYF
. 15 TRBJ1-4 TRBV2 . TGTGCCAGCAGTGGGGAGACAGGCTCTAATGAAAAACTGTTTTTT CASSGETGSNEKLFF
TRBD1 14 TRBJ2-3 TRBV9 . TGTGCCAGCAGCGTACGACAGGGAGCAGATACGCAGTATTTT CASSVRQGADTQYF
. 13 TRBJ2-7 TRBV3-1/TRBV3-2 . TGTGCCAGCAGCCAAGGAGATTTCTACGAGCAGTACTTC CASSQGDFYEQYF
. 14 TRBJ1-2 TRBV27 . TGTGCCAGCAGTTTAGTTCCAGGGAAGTATGGCTACACCTTC CASSLVPGKYGYTF
. 15 TRBJ1-3 TRBV7-4 . TGTGCCAGCAGCCGAGACGAGGGTAAAAGAAACACCATATATTTT CASSRDEGKRNTIYF
. 12 TRBJ2-1 TRBV11-2 once TGTGCCAGCAGCCTAACAGTAAATGAGCAGTTCTTC CASSLTVNEQFF
. 17 TRBJ1-2 TRBV15 . TGTGCCACCAGCAGAGATCGGTCAGGGATTGGTAACTATGGCTACACCTTC CATSRDRSGIGNYGYTF
TRBD2 15 TRBJ2-7 TRBV7-7 . TGTGCTAGCAGCCAACTGACTAGCGGGAGCTACGAGCAGTACTTC CASSQLTSGSYEQYF
. 16 TRBJ2-3 TRBV11-2 . TGTGCCAGCAGCCCGGGGGTCCTGACTAGCACAGATACGCAGTATTTT CASSPGVLTSTDTQYF
. 14 TRBJ1-5 TRBV6-5 . TGTGCCAGCAGTTCGGTCAGGGGAAATTGGGCCCAGCATTTT CASSSVRGNWAQHF
. 13 TRBJ1-1 TRBV28 . TGTGCCAGCAGTTTGGCAGTGAACACTGAAGCTTTCTTT CASSLAVNTEAFF
TRBD1 14 TRBJ1-2 TRBV5-1 . TGCGCCAGTAACCCGGGACAGGGTGGATCGAGCTACACCTTC CASNPGQGGSSYTF
. 13 TRBJ2-1 TRBV14 . TGTGCCAGCAGCCAAAACCCAAGGGGAGAGCAGTTCTTC CASSQNPRGEQFF
. 13 TRBJ1-2 TRBV2 . TGTGCCACTCGTCCTTACAGGGATTATGGCTACACCTTC CATRPYRDYGYTF
. 16 TRBJ2-5 TRBV5-6 . TGTGCCAGCAGGTTGATGGGGGGAGCGATTCAAGAGACCCAGTACTTC CASRLMGGAIQETQYF
TRBD2 15 TRBJ2-1 TRBV3-1/TRBV3-2 . TGTGCCAGCAGCCAGAGTGGCGGGAGTAGGGATGAGCAGTTCTTC CASSQSGGSRDEQFF
TRBD1 17 TRBJ1-6 TRBV7-9 . TGTGCCAGCAGCCCCACCGGGACAGGGTTCCATAATTCACCCCTCCACTTT CASSPTGTGFHNSPLHF
TRBD2 17 TRBJ2-5 TRBV11-2 . TGTGCCAGCAGCTCACGAATAGGTCTAGCGGGATTGGAGACCCAGTACTTC CASSSRIGLAGLETQYF
TRBD1 14 TRBJ1-5 TRBV2 few TGTGCCAGCAGTACACAGGGGATCAATCAGCCCCAGCATTTT CASSTQGINQPQHF